One and the same sample provided the 14 T cell receptor beta chains below, sequenced in a study of T cells in Graves' hyperthyroidism and ophthalmopathy. Authors of the study amplified TCR beta CDR3 regions from RNA transcripts. HTBI primers drove first-round RT-PCR of the TCR CDR3. TCRdb re-called the multiplex PCR reads through MiXCR, storing one row per CDR3 protein. The table has 750,000 to 950,000 distinct CDR3 sequences, about 38% seen once. The specimen sequenced was blood. The receptors stem from a man aged 18 to 30 with Graves' hyperthyroidism.

This clonotype was seen many times. The rearrangement links TRBV2 to TRBJ1-2; D is ambiguous. Germline values: CDR1 SNHLY, CDR2 FYNNEI. The CDR3 has 12 residues. With 2 bases removed from V and 6 bases from J, the gap between germline ends came to 7 bases. The CDR3 DNA reads as TGTGCCAGCAGTGAAACTTCCCATGGCTACACCTTC. This encodes CASSETSHGYTF.

This clonotype was picked up a small number of times. The rearrangement joins TRBV4-1 to TRBJ1-1, with 7 bases lining up with TRBD1. The germline gives CDR1 MGHRA, CDR2 YSYEKL. The CDR3 runs 14 residues. The trim removed 5 bases at V and 5 bases at J, leaving 8 bases unmatched. The CDR3, as DNA: TGCGCCAGCAGCGGGCAGGGGGGGATTACTGAAGCTTTCTTT. Translated, it gives CASSGQGGITEAFF.

The chain links TRBV5-1 to TRBJ2-2; 7 bases are shared with TRBD1. The V and J ends lost 3 bases and 6 bases, in that order; junction bases with no gene match: 2. The CDR3 loop spans 13 amino acids. Germline V gives CDR1 SGHRS, CDR2 YFSETQ. This CDR3 is CASSSDRAGELFF. The CDR3 DNA is TGCGCCAGCAGCTCAGACAGGGCCGGGGAGCTGTTTTTT.

The chain links TRBV29-1 to TRBJ2-2; 7 bases map to TRBD1. The length of the CDR3 is 12 residues. The V and J ends lost 7 bases and 7 bases, in that order; junction bases with no gene match: 6. Germline V lookup: CDR1 SQVTM, CDR2 ANQGSEA. This CDR3 reads CSATGRIGELFF. The CDR3 DNA sequence: TGCAGCGCGACAGGGCGGATCGGGGAGCTGTTTTTT.

Note on this clonotype: A much more abundant neighbour one base away suggests this may be a read error. The chain uses TRBV20-1 and TRBJ2-7; the match to TRBD2 covers 7 bases. CDR3 length: 13 amino acids. Germline V CDR1 and CDR2: DFQATT, SNEGSKA (reference sequence). The CDR3 nucleotides are TGCAGCGTTAAGGCGGATGGGGACTACGAGCGGTACTTC. Translation: CSVKADGDYERYF.

The sample holds a few counts of this clonotype. The chain recombines TRBV7-9 with TRBJ1-5, with TRBD1 as a possible D gene (5 bases). Germline lookup yields CDR1 SEHNR and CDR2 FQNEAQ (reference sequence). CDR3 size: 18 residues. The V gene lost 0 bases and the J gene lost 0 bases, with 15 bases spanning the gap. The CDR3 nucleotides read TGTGCCAGCAGCTTAGCTAACGGTGACAGTCATAGCAATCAGCCCCAGCATTTT. This sequence encodes CASSLANGDSHSNQPQHF.

The chain couples TRBV29-1 to TRBJ2-7; 9 nucleotides align to TRBD1. Germline values: CDR1 SQVTM, CDR2 ANQGSEA. The ends lost 6 bases at V and 1 base at J; junction bases unmatched: 7. The CDR3 length is 14 residues. CDR3 nucleotide sequence: TGCAGCGTCGTTGGGACAGGGTCTTCCTACGAGCAGTACTTC. As protein: CSVVGTGSSYEQYF.

This clonotype was counted at least ten times. The genes are TRBV24-1 and TRBJ1-1; D not certain. Trimming took off 7 bases at V and 1 base at J, with 9 bases between the two ends. The CDR3 spans 13 residues. Germline-derived CDR1 and CDR2 are KGHDR and SFDVKD. This CDR3 reads CATRETANTEAFF. The CDR3 DNA reads TGTGCCACCAGGGAGACGGCGAACACTGAAGCTTTCTTT.

The chain combines TRBV7-9 with TRBJ1-6; D might be TRBD1 (5 bases). This CDR3 has 14 amino acids. Per germline, CDR1 SEHNR and CDR2 FQNEAQ (reference sequence). The V end lost 6 bases, the J end lost 7 bases, and 13 bases lay between the germline ends. CDR3 sequence: CASREGQINSPLHF. In nucleotides, the CDR3 is TGTGCCAGCAGGGAGGGGCAGATAAATTCACCCCTCCACTTT.

Turning to this clonotype: A read error may produce the germline difference seen at one junction end. The rearrangement links TRBV7-8 to TRBJ2-5; 7 nucleotides line up with TRBD2. CDR1 and CDR2 (germline): SGHVS, FQNEAQ. The CDR3 extends over 16 amino acids. DNA of the CDR3: TGCGCCAGCAGCCAAGAAGGGAGGGCCGTTGAAGAGACCCAGTACTTC. Translating gives CASSQEGRAVEETQYF.

This clonotype was counted between two and nine times. The chain couples TRBV9 to TRBJ2-5; perhaps TRBD2 as D (7 bases). Germline CDR1 and CDR2: SGDLS and YYNGEE. CDR3 size: 15 residues. Trimming took 3 bases from V and 5 from J, leaving 17 bases between them. The CDR3: CASSEGDAGVETQYF. CDR3 nucleotide sequence: TGTGCCAGCAGCGAGGGGGATGCGGGGGTGGAGACCCAGTACTTC. The whole variable domain, remainder taken from reference TRBV9 and TRBJ2-5, is DSGVTQTPKHLITATGQRVTLRCSPRSGDLSVYWYQQSLDQGLQFLIQYYNGEERAKGNILERFSAQQFPDLHSELNLSSLELGDSALYFCASSEGDAGVETQYFGPGTRLLVL.

The table lists this clonotype with a count of one. The V and J genes are TRBV11-2 and TRBJ1-2; a weak D match, TRBD1 (6 bases). CDR1 and CDR2 (germline): SGHAT, FQNNGV. CDR3 size: 15 residues. V gave up 4 bases and J gave up 3 bases, with 15 bases separating them. The CDR3: CASSSPRQADYGYTF. The CDR3 region has the DNA TGTGCCAGCAGCTCCCCCAGACAGGCGGACTATGGCTACACCTTC.

This rearrangement joins TRBV29-1 to TRBJ1-4; TRBD1 is a possible D gene (6 bases). There are 13 residues in the CDR3. V was pared by 4 bases and J by 4 bases, with 10 bases between. Germline V lookup: CDR1 SQVTM, CDR2 ANQGSEA. CDR3 coding DNA: TGCAGCGTTGGGACAGACCTTAATGAAAAACTGTTTTTT. Translation gives CSVGTDLNEKLFF. Combining the CDR3 with reference TRBV29-1 and TRBJ1-4 gives the whole variable domain SAVISQKPSRDICQRGTSLTIQCQVDSQVTMMFWYRQQPGQSLTLIATANQGSEATYESGFVIDKFPISRPNLTFSTLTVSNMSPEDSSIYLCSVGTDLNEKLFFGSGTQLSVL.

This clonotype was observed a few times. The chain is built from TRBV7-2 and TRBJ1-1; 9 bases are shared with TRBD1. Germline assignment: CDR1 SGHTA and CDR2 FQGNSA. V gave up 5 bases and J gave up 7 bases; unmatched junction bases: 11. CDR3 length: 15 residues. In DNA, the CDR3 is TGTGCCAGCAGCCCGTTGGGACAGGGTCTTGATGAAGCTTTCTTT. Amino acids: CASSPLGQGLDEAFF.